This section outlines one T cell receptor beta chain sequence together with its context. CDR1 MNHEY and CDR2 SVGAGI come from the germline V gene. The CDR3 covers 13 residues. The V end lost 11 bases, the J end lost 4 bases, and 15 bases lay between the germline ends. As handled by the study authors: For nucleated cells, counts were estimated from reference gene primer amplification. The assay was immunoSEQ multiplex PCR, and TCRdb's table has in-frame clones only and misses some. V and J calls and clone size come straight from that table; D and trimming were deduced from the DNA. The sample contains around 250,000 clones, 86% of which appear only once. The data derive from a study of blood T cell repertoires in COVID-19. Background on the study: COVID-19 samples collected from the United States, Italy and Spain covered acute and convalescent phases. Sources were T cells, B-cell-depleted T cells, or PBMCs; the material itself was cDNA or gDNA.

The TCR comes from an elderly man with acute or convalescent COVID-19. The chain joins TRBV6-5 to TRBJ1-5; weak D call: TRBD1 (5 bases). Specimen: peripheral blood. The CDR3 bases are TGTGCCGTCCAATCCACAGGAAATCAGCCCCAGCATTTT. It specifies CAVQSTGNQPQHF.